Below, 9 T cell receptor beta chains from the same sample are listed, as sequenced in a study of neurological immune-mediated disorders (dated by TCRdb to between 2019 and 2020). The library was built by means of 5' RACE. The reads were generated on an Illumina HiSeq 2500. Clones were called with MiXCR by TCRdb after fastp trimmed the public reads at Q25, and only in-frame beta chains were retained. Merged by CDR3 protein, the rows form single entries marked with the most common genes and DNA. The sample yields over 35,000 distinct CDR3 sequences; approximately 11% were counted once. Roughly 1.3% of the sample is in the top ten clones. Specimen: PBMCs. Every receptor here comes from a female donor in good health.

This clonotype was seen ten or more times. The gene calls are TRBV6-4 and TRBJ2-5; D perhaps matches TRBD2 (6 bases). V lost 2 bases and J lost 3, with 13 bases in between. The CDR3 runs to 15 residues. The V gene's germline CDR1 is MRHNA and CDR2 SNTAGT. The CDR3 is CASSDGAGGEETQYF. CDR3 coding DNA: TGTGCCAGCAGTGACGGAGCGGGCGGGGAAGAGACCCAGTACTTC.

This clonotype was found many times. This CDR3 is CSAQVPGVLDSPLHF. CDR3 bases: TGCAGTGCGCAAGTGCCAGGGGTGCTGGATTCACCCCTCCACTTT. The V call is TRBV20-1, the J call TRBJ1-6, with D perhaps TRBD1 (6 bases). V lost 6 bases to trimming and J lost 8 bases, with 20 bases between them. CDR1 is DFQATT, CDR2 SNEGSKA, per germline (reference sequence). This CDR3 region has 15 residues.

At least ten counts were recorded for this clonotype. The V call is TRBV5-1, the J call TRBJ1-5; 7 bases fit TRBD1. Germline CDR1 and CDR2: SGHRS and YFSETQ. The J segment lost 3 bases and the V segment lost 4 bases, leaving 7 bases of the junction unmatched. CDR3 length: 15 residues. The CDR3 reads CASSLRDSFNQPQHF. DNA for the CDR3: TGCGCCAGCAGCCTAAGGGACAGTTTCAATCAGCCCCAGCATTTT.

This clonotype was seen repeatedly, ten times or more. The genes are TRBV29-1 and TRBJ2-1; D is unresolved. Trimming removed 7 bases at V and 10 bases at J, with 5 bases between. The CDR3 is 8 residues long. In germline, CDR1 is SQVTM, CDR2 ANQGSEA. CDR3 DNA sequence: TGCAGCGCGGACGAGCAGTTCTTC. Protein: CSADEQFF.

This clonotype came up many times. The chain links TRBV30 to TRBJ2-5; D is unclear. Trimming pared 1 base from V and 2 bases from J, leaving 14 bases between. Per the germline V gene, CDR1 is GTSNPN and CDR2 is SVGIG (reference sequence). The CDR3 consists of 15 residues. The CDR3 DNA reads as TGTGCCTGGAGTGACTCCTCAGGATGGCAAGAGACCCAGTACTTC. It encodes CAWSDSSGWQETQYF.

This clonotype appeared many times. The genes are TRBV4-1 and TRBJ2-5, with 9 bases fitting TRBD2. V lost 1 base, J lost 5 bases, and 17 bases stayed unmatched. The CDR3 length is 19 residues. Per the germline V gene, CDR1 is MGHRA and CDR2 is YSYEKL. The CDR3 DNA follows: TGCGCCAGCAGCCAAGGCCCCCCATCGCGGGGGGGCTGGGAGGAGACCCAGTACTTC. Translation gives CASSQGPPSRGGWEETQYF.

Ten or more counts support this clonotype. The chain employs TRBV7-9 and TRBJ1-1; D remains ambiguous. Germline-derived CDR1 and CDR2 are SEHNR and FQNEAQ (reference sequence). Trimming took 5 bases from V and 11 from J, leaving 15 bases between them. This CDR3 is built from 12 residues. The CDR3, as DNA: TGTGCCAGCAGCCCGGACTCTCTTGGGGCTTTCTTT. Its protein product is CASSPDSLGAFF. The entire variable domain, with the rest obtained from reference TRBV7-9 and TRBJ1-1, is as follows: DTGVSQNPRHKITKRGQNVTFRCDPISEHNRLYWYRQTLGQGPEFLTYFQNEAQLEKSRLLSDRFSAERPKGSFSTLEIQRTEQGDSAMYLCASSPDSLGAFFGQGTRLTVV.

This clonotype has ten or more counts. V and J are TRBV10-2 and TRBJ1-2, with TRBD1 matching over 8 bases. CDR3 length: 13 amino acids. Losses at the gene ends were 6 bases for V and 8 bases for J; bases not matched to a gene: 8. Germline V CDR1 and CDR2: WSHSY, SAAADI. DNA for the CDR3: TGCGCCAGCAGACTAGACAGGGGCTGGGGCTACACCTTC. Translated, it gives CASRLDRGWGYTF.

A single count supports this clonotype. The chain joins TRBV6-5 to TRBJ1-5, with 7 bases that match TRBD1. The junction had 13 bases not matched to a gene; V was cut back by 10 bases and J by 4 bases. Germline CDR1 and CDR2: MNHEY and SVGAGI. The CDR3 is 15 residues long. CDR3 sequence (DNA): TGTGCCAACATTTACTCGCGGGACAGTAATCAGCCCCAGCATTTT. Its protein product is CANIYSRDSNQPQHF.